These 31 T cell receptor beta chains were all obtained from the same sample, sequenced in a study of OX40 agonist ivuxolimab in advanced cancers. Sequencing used immunoSEQ multiplex PCR; TCRdb keeps in-frame clones, though not all of them. The sample yields approximately 79,000 clones, roughly 86% seen once. The sample was CD4+ or CD8+ T cells sorted from blood, taken in a trial of the OX40 agonist ivuxolimab. Receptors were obtained from an adult with an advanced solid tumor such as melanoma, head and neck, liver or kidney cancer.

V usage is TRBV9 and J usage is TRBJ1-3; D unresolved. The CDR3 runs 13 residues. The V end lost 3 bases, the J end lost 2 bases, and 6 bases lay between the germline ends. In germline, CDR1 is SGDLS, CDR2 YYNGEE. In DNA form, the CDR3 reads TGTGCCAGCAGCGCTACCACTGGAAACACCATATATTTT. This encodes CASSATTGNTIYF.

V usage is TRBV29-1 and J usage is TRBJ1-2, with TRBD1 matching over 8 bases. The junction had 6 bases not matched to a gene; V was cut back by 7 bases and J by 2 bases. The CDR3 runs 13 residues. Germline V gene lookup returns CDR1 SQVTM and CDR2 ANQGSEA. CDR3 in DNA: TGCAGCGGCGGACAGGGAGGGAACTATGGCTACACCTTC. Its protein product is CSGGQGGNYGYTF.

V is TRBV5-1 and J is TRBJ1-2; 9 bases are a match to TRBD1. Germline CDR1 is SGHRS and CDR2 is YFSETQ. Unmatched junction bases numbered 5, after V lost 4 bases and J lost 7 bases. The CDR3 runs to 13 residues. Written as DNA, the CDR3 is TGCGCCAGCAGCCTTGGGACAGGGTCTGGCTACACCTTC. Its protein is CASSLGTGSGYTF.

The sample holds a few counts of this clone. V is TRBV28 and J is TRBJ2-6; 11 bases agree with TRBD2. The V gene end was trimmed by 7 bases and the J gene end by 3 bases; junction bases not matched to a gene: 5. The germline V gene has CDR1 MDHEN and CDR2 SYDVKM. The CDR3 length is 16 residues. CDR3 sequence (DNA): TGTGCCAGCAAAACTAGCGGGAGAGGTGGGGCCAACGTCCTGACTTTC. This encodes CASKTSGRGGANVLTF.

This clone appeared a few times. The chain links TRBV27 to TRBJ1-6; TRBD1 might be the D (5 bases). CDR1 and CDR2 (germline): MNHEY, SMNVEV (reference sequence). V dropped 5 bases and J dropped 6 bases, with 17 bases sitting between them. The CDR3 totals 16 residues. The DNA of the CDR3 is TGTGCCAGCAGTCCATTCAAGACAGCCCTTAATTCACCCCTCCACTTT. It is translated as CASSPFKTALNSPLHF.

The chain employs TRBV2 and TRBJ1-5; 10 bases are shared with TRBD1. The V gene end was trimmed by 6 bases and the J gene end by 5 bases; junction bases not matched to a gene: 7. The germline CDR1 and CDR2 sequences are SNHLY and FYNNEI. The CDR3 runs to 15 residues. The CDR3 nucleotides read TGTGCCAGCAGGGAGGACAGGGGGAAGTATCAGCCCCAGCATTTT. As protein: CASREDRGKYQPQHF. The variable domain in full, with the rest retrieved from reference TRBV2 and TRBJ1-5, is EPEVTQTPSHQVTQMGQEVILRCVPISNHLYFYWYRQILGQKVEFLVSFYNNEISEKSEIFDDQFSVERPDGSNFTLKIRSTKLEDSAMYFCASREDRGKYQPQHFGDGTRLSIL.

The V and J genes are TRBV6-5 and TRBJ1-2; 9 bases line up with TRBD1. The CDR3 contains 15 residues. Per the germline V gene, CDR1 is MNHEY and CDR2 is SVGAGI. Losses at the gene ends were 2 bases for V and 5 bases for J; bases not matched to a gene: 6. CDR3 sequence (DNA): TGTGCCAGCAGTTACCTGACAGGGGGAGCGTATGGCTACACCTTC. Translation: CASSYLTGGAYGYTF.

The rearrangement uses TRBV19 and TRBJ1-2; D remains unclear. The ends were cut back, 3 bases at V and 0 bases at J, with 11 bases in the middle. CDR3 length: 15 amino acids. CDR1 and CDR2 from the germline V gene are LNHDA and SQIVND (reference sequence). The CDR3 nucleotides are TGTGCCAGTAGTATTTTGCCAAGTCCTAACTATGGCTACACCTTC. Its protein is CASSILPSPNYGYTF.

The chain joins TRBV18 to TRBJ1-6; 8 bases match TRBD1. CDR3 length: 16 amino acids. Trimming took 0 bases from V and 6 from J; bases not matched to a gene: 4. Germline values: CDR1 KGHSH, CDR2 LQKENI. The CDR3 protein is CASSPPMGQVNSPLHF. The CDR3 DNA sequence: TGTGCCAGCTCACCACCAATGGGACAGGTTAATTCACCCCTCCACTTT.

This clone has just a few counts. This chain links TRBV19 with TRBJ2-7; a possible D gene is TRBD2 (6 bases). The V gene's germline CDR1 is LNHDA and CDR2 SQIVND (reference sequence). The length of the CDR3 is 15 residues. The V end was cut by 5 bases, the J end by 2 bases, with 16 bases between. The CDR3 loop is CASSPFGGVTYEQYF. The CDR3 DNA follows: TGTGCCAGTAGTCCTTTCGGAGGGGTCACCTACGAGCAGTACTTC.

V usage is TRBV5-4 and J usage is TRBJ2-5, with 8 positions matching TRBD2. V lost 4 bases, J lost 5 bases, and 13 bases stayed unmatched. Germline V lookup: CDR1 SGHNT, CDR2 YYREEE (reference sequence). The CDR3 has 16 residues. CDR3 sequence: CASSPQIGGARETQYF. DNA of the CDR3: TGTGCCAGCAGCCCACAAATCGGGGGGGCGAGGGAGACCCAGTACTTC.

The rearrangement links TRBV27 to TRBJ1-1, with D possibly being TRBD1 (5 bases). Trimming stripped 4 bases from V and 4 bases from J, with 16 bases between. This CDR3 contains 15 residues. Germline V gene data show CDR1 as MNHEY and CDR2 as SMNVEV (reference sequence). CDR3: CASSSPAIGGTEAFF. CDR3 nucleotides: TGTGCCAGCAGTTCCCCGGCGATTGGGGGCACTGAAGCTTTCTTT.

The chain employs TRBV12-1 and TRBJ2-7. TRBV12-1 is a pseudogene locus. The CDR3 covers 15 residues. As DNA, the CDR3 is TGTGCCAGCAGCTCAGGGACGCAGCTAACCTACGAGCAGTACTTC. Translation: CASSSGTQLTYEQYF.

The chain combines TRBV7-2 with TRBJ2-7; tentatively, D is TRBD1 (6 bases). CDR1 and CDR2 (germline): SGHTA, FQGNSA. The CDR3 is 14 residues long. Between the trimmed V and J ends, which lost 7 bases and 0 bases, there was a span of 13 bases. The CDR3 reads CASTFDRTSYEQYF. CDR3 bases: TGTGCCAGCACATTCGACAGGACCTCCTACGAGCAGTACTTC.

The J gene is TRBJ2-5, the V gene TRBV30; 8 positions match TRBD2. Germline V gene sequence: CDR1 GTSNPN, CDR2 SVGIG (reference sequence). V shed 8 bases, J shed 0 bases, and the junction held 2 bases outside the gene matches. The CDR3 contains 12 residues. CDR3 region: CAASGYQETQYF. CDR3 coding DNA: TGTGCCGCTAGCGGGTACCAAGAGACCCAGTACTTC.

The V gene is TRBV7-2, the J gene TRBJ1-2, with a possible D match to TRBD1 (6 bases). The V end was cut by 5 bases, the J end by 5 bases, with 15 bases between. This CDR3 spans 14 amino acids. The germline CDR1 and CDR2 sequences are SGHTA and FQGNSA. The CDR3 bases are TGTGCCAGCAGCCCAAGGGACACGCTTTATGGCTACACCTTC. Translating it yields CASSPRDTLYGYTF.

The V call is TRBV5-1, the J call TRBJ2-2, with D uncertain. V shed 1 base and J shed 5 bases, with 3 bases lying between them. The CDR3 is made up of 12 amino acids. Germline CDR1 is SGHRS and CDR2 is YFSETQ. CDR3 region: CASSLKTGELFF. The CDR3 DNA is TGCGCCAGCAGCTTGAAAACCGGGGAGCTGTTTTTT.

The V gene is TRBV27, the J gene TRBJ2-5; the match to TRBD2 covers 10 bases. Per germline, CDR1 MNHEY and CDR2 SMNVEV (reference sequence). J lost 7 bases, V lost 6 bases, and 14 bases had no gene match. This CDR3 has 16 residues. CDR3 sequence: CASRLTSGSKVWTQYF. The CDR3 region has the DNA TGTGCCAGCAGGCTGACTAGCGGGTCGAAAGTTTGGACCCAGTACTTC.

The rearrangement uses TRBV2 and TRBJ2-1; 7 bases fit TRBD1. The CDR3 totals 14 residues. Trimming removed 4 bases from V and 8 bases from J; junction bases left unmatched: 8. Looked up from germline, CDR1 is SNHLY and CDR2 is FYNNEI. CDR3 sequence (DNA): TGTGCCAGCAGTGGACAGGGAAGCACCTATGAGCAGTTCTTC. It specifies CASSGQGSTYEQFF.

The rearrangement joins TRBV5-4 to TRBJ2-5; D might be TRBD2 (5 bases). V was trimmed by 1 base and J by 5 bases, leaving 12 bases between them. Germline CDR1 is SGHNT and CDR2 is YYREEE (reference sequence). This CDR3 is built from 14 residues. This chain's CDR3 is CASSLTSRSETQYF. The DNA for the CDR3 is TGTGCCAGCAGCTTGACTAGTCGGTCTGAGACCCAGTACTTC. The variable domain in full, completed from reference TRBV5-4 and TRBJ2-5, reads ETGVTQSPTHLIKTRGQQVTLRCSSQSGHNTVSWYQQALGQGPQFIFQYYREEENGRGNFPPRFSGLQFPNYSSELNVNALELDDSALYLCASSLTSRSETQYFGPGTRLLVL.

The rearrangement joins TRBV30 to TRBJ1-4, with 7 bases matching TRBD1. J was trimmed by 8 bases and V by 8 bases; bases with no gene match: 8. In germline, CDR1 is GTSNPN, CDR2 SVGIG (reference sequence). This CDR3 comprises 12 residues. The CDR3 nucleotides read TGTGCCCTATCGGGACAGTCGGAAAAACTGTTTTTT. It translates to CALSGQSEKLFF.

The genes are TRBV5-6 and TRBJ2-7, with 10 bases matching TRBD1. There are 15 residues in the CDR3. Germline V CDR1 and CDR2: SGHDT, YYEEEE. The J segment lost 2 bases and the V segment lost 0 bases, leaving 2 bases of the junction unmatched. CDR3 nucleotides: TGTGCCAGCAGCTTGGGGACAGGGGGGCCCTACGAGCAGTACTTC. Protein: CASSLGTGGPYEQYF.

This clone has only one observation. The chain combines TRBV6-1 with TRBJ1-1; possibly TRBD1 for D (5 bases). V was trimmed by 0 bases and J by 0 bases, leaving 11 bases between them. CDR1 MNHNS and CDR2 SASEGT come from the germline V gene. The length of the CDR3 is 16 residues. CDR3 sequence: CASSEAWGLLNTEAFF. CDR3 in DNA: TGTGCCAGCAGTGAAGCGTGGGGCCTGCTGAACACTGAAGCTTTCTTT.

The sample holds a few counts of this clone. The V call is TRBV5-6, the J call TRBJ2-7, with D perhaps TRBD2 (5 bases). Germline-derived CDR1 and CDR2 are SGHDT and YYEEEE. The V and J ends lost 4 bases and 10 bases respectively, with 21 bases between them. CDR3 size: 14 residues. The CDR3 nucleotides read TGTGCCAGCAGCGAAGGGCGTGGAGCGGCACGCCAGTACTTC. This codes for CASSEGRGAARQYF.

The rearrangement uses TRBV7-7 and TRBJ1-5; D is possibly TRBD1 (5 bases). V was trimmed by 5 bases and J by 7 bases, leaving 27 bases between them. Germline values: CDR1 SSHAT, CDR2 FNYEAQ (reference sequence). The CDR3 is 18 amino acids. The DNA for the CDR3 is TGTGCCAGCAGCCCATTAGGTAAACTCTCGGGGGGAAGGCAGCCCCAGCATTTT. Translating it yields CASSPLGKLSGGRQPQHF.

The V call is TRBV6-6, the J call TRBJ2-5; unclear D gene. V dropped 1 base and J dropped 5 bases, with 8 bases sitting between them. There are 13 residues in the CDR3. The germline gives CDR1 MNHNY, CDR2 SVGAGI (reference sequence). The CDR3 DNA reads as TGTGCCAGCAGTTACTATGGTGGGGAGACCCAGTACTTC. This encodes CASSYYGGETQYF.

The chain carries TRBV9 and TRBJ1-1; D remains unclear. This CDR3 region has 13 residues. Germline V gene data show CDR1 as SGDLS and CDR2 as YYNGEE. V lost 0 bases to trimming and J lost 5 bases, with 8 bases between them. The CDR3 DNA reads as TGTGCCAGCAGCGTAGGAAGGGTGACTGAAGCTTTCTTT. Translating gives CASSVGRVTEAFF.

The chain uses TRBV29-1 and TRBJ2-5; D not certain. The CDR3 runs 12 residues. Between the trimmed V and J ends, which lost 5 bases and 1 base, there was a span of 8 bases. The germline gives CDR1 SQVTM, CDR2 ANQGSEA. CDR3 DNA: TGCAGCGTTTACCCATTCCAAGAGACCCAGTACTTC. It encodes CSVYPFQETQYF.

The DNA of the CDR3 is TGTGCTAGTGGCCAGGGGGCAGGAGAGACCCAGTACTTC. This translates into CASGQGAGETQYF. The chain employs TRBV12-5 and TRBJ2-5; 8 nucleotides match TRBD1. The germline CDR1 and CDR2 sequences are LGHNT and FRNRAP. The CDR3 is 13 residues long. Trimming cost V 6 bases and J 4 bases; bases outside gene matches: 4.

The rearrangement links TRBV18 to TRBJ2-7, with D hard to call. V was shortened by 0 bases and J by 2 bases, with 11 bases between the two germline ends. This CDR3 has 15 amino acids. Germline CDR1 is KGHSH and CDR2 is LQKENI. The CDR3 region is CASSPPGRSPYEQYF. In DNA form, the CDR3 reads TGTGCCAGCTCACCACCGGGCCGCAGCCCCTACGAGCAGTACTTC.

CDR3 nucleotide sequence: TGTGCCAGCAGCCCCAGCGGGGGGTTATCCTACGAGCAGTACTTC. Encoded protein: CASSPSGGLSYEQYF. The J gene is TRBJ2-7, the V gene TRBV11-2; 9 bases agree with TRBD2. This CDR3 region has 15 residues. In germline, CDR1 is SGHAT, CDR2 FQNNGV. The V and J ends lost 5 bases and 1 base, in that order; junction bases with no gene match: 6.